These 22 T cell receptor beta chains came from one sample sequenced in a study of vaccination effects on CD4 cells after COVID-19. Measured with immunoSEQ multiplex PCR; TCRdb has only the in-frame clones, and not every one. The table records around 69,000 clones, roughly 80% of them present only once. These receptors have no identified antigens. It was after 10 days of culture that CD4+ T cells were isolated. Participants got two doses of BNT162b2 or mRNA-1273 vaccine. Sequenced here: CD4+ T cells from PBMCs cultured without peptide, sampled after COVID-19 vaccination. The receptor set was obtained from a human donor who received a COVID-19 vaccine.

The chain employs TRBV6-2 or TRBV6-3 and TRBJ1-4, with D possibly matching TRBD1 (5 bases). V was trimmed by 6 bases and J by 11 bases, leaving 19 bases between them. There are 14 residues in the CDR3. Germline-derived CDR1 and CDR2 are MNHEY and SVGEGT. The DNA for the CDR3 is TGTGCCAGCAGCAACCGGGACTGGGTTGTGAAACTGTTTTTT. Translation: CASSNRDWVVKLFF.

This clone was seen only a few times. The genes are TRBV3-1 (or the pseudogene TRBV3-2) and TRBJ2-3; D unclear. The V gene's germline CDR1 is LGHDT and CDR2 YNNKEL (reference sequence). The CDR3 is 13 amino acids. V lost 4 bases, J lost 11 bases, and 16 bases lay in between. As DNA, the CDR3 is TGTGCCAGCAGCCCAACCCTCGGACCAGAGCAGTATTTT. This translates into CASSPTLGPEQYF.

The sample holds a few counts of this clone. This chain links TRBV24-1 with TRBJ1-2; D possibly corresponds to TRBD1 (5 bases). The V end was cut by 3 bases, the J end by 3 bases, with 13 bases between. The length of the CDR3 is 15 residues. Germline values: CDR1 KGHDR, CDR2 SFDVKD. CDR3 coding DNA: TGTGCCACCAGTGATCCTACAGGTTCGGACTATGGCTACACCTTC. Translating gives CATSDPTGSDYGYTF.

The rearrangement joins TRBV11-3 to TRBJ1-3; weak D call: TRBD1 (5 bases). This CDR3 has 13 residues. Germline CDR1 SGHNT, CDR2 YENEEA. V was clipped by 5 bases and J by 4 bases, with 9 bases between them. Written as DNA, the CDR3 is TGTGCCAGCAGCCCTCAGGGAGGAAACACCATATATTTT. Protein sequence: CASSPQGGNTIYF.

This sequence joins TRBV6-6 and TRBJ2-7; 7 bases align to TRBD1. The length of the CDR3 is 14 residues. V trimming: 4 bases; J trimming: 5 bases; junction bases outside the gene matches: 8. Germline CDR1 is MNHNY and CDR2 is SVGAGI (reference sequence). This CDR3 reads CASSSRTGGNEQYV. The CDR3 DNA reads TGTGCCAGCAGTTCTCGGACAGGAGGAAACGAGCAGTACGTC.

The V and J genes are TRBV9 and TRBJ2-2; D is unresolved. This CDR3 is 14 amino acids long. The ends were cut back, 8 bases at V and 6 bases at J, with 17 bases in the middle. Per the germline V gene, CDR1 is SGDLS and CDR2 is YYNGEE. The CDR3 here is CASRATPGSGELFF. CDR3 coding DNA: TGTGCCAGTCGGGCCACCCCTGGTTCCGGGGAGCTGTTTTTT. The variable domain in full, completed from reference TRBV9 and TRBJ2-2, reads DSGVTQTPKHLITATGQRVTLRCSPRSGDLSVYWYQQSLDQGLQFLIQYYNGEERAKGNILERFSAQQFPDLHSELNLSSLELGDSALYFCASRATPGSGELFFGEGSRLTVL.

The V and J genes are TRBV2 and TRBJ1-6, with unresolved D. Germline CDR1 reads SNHLY; CDR2 reads FYNNEI. This CDR3 spans 15 amino acids. V was pared by 6 bases and J by 0 bases, with 9 bases between. The CDR3 reads CASRGRSSYNSPLHF. In DNA form, the CDR3 reads TGTGCCAGCAGGGGCCGTAGCTCCTATAATTCACCCCTCCACTTT.

The chain is built from TRBV6-5 and TRBJ1-2; D is undetermined. CDR1 and CDR2 (germline): MNHEY, SVGAGI. Trimming took off 6 bases at V and 1 base at J, with 9 bases between the two ends. The CDR3 contains 13 residues. The CDR3 DNA follows: TGTGCCAGCAGGGGATTTTTTAACTATGGCTACACCTTC. Translation gives CASRGFFNYGYTF.

This clone was detected only a few times. The chain carries TRBV3-1 (or the pseudogene TRBV3-2) and TRBJ1-2; the D gene is possibly TRBD1 (5 bases). Between the trimmed V and J ends, which lost 0 bases and 8 bases, there was a span of 13 bases. There are 14 residues in the CDR3. Germline V gene sequence: CDR1 LGHDT, CDR2 YNNKEL (reference sequence). The CDR3 DNA follows: TGTGCCAGCAGCCAAGATTGGTCGGGGCGCGGCTACACCTTC. The encoded protein is CASSQDWSGRGYTF.

The rearrangement uses TRBV7-6 and TRBJ2-3, with D maybe TRBD1 (6 bases). Germline V lookup: CDR1 SGHVS, CDR2 FNYEAQ. The CDR3 is 14 amino acids. Trimming removed 5 bases from V and 1 base from J, with 10 bases in between. CDR3 sequence: CASSTRTGTDTQYF. In nucleotides, the CDR3 is TGTGCCAGCAGCACCCGGACAGGCACAGATACGCAGTATTTT.

V is TRBV6-5 and J is TRBJ2-7, with D possibly being TRBD1 or TRBD2 (5 bases each). CDR1 and CDR2 from the germline V gene are MNHEY and SVGAGI. V gave up 9 bases and J gave up 4 bases, with 16 bases separating them. CDR3 size: 13 residues. The CDR3, as DNA: TGTGCCAGACGACGGGGACGTAAGTACGAGCAGTACGTC. It encodes CARRRGRKYEQYV.

This clone was seen more than once but under ten times. The V call is TRBV18, the J call TRBJ2-7; TRBD1 aligns across 11 bases. The CDR3 consists of 16 residues. The germline V gene has CDR1 KGHSH and CDR2 LQKENI. Unmatched junction bases numbered 9, after V lost 4 bases and J lost 4 bases. The CDR3 reads CASSRGGTGGSYEQYV. CDR3 sequence (DNA): TGTGCCAGCTCACGAGGTGGGACAGGGGGGTCATACGAGCAGTACGTC.

This clone was detected only a few times. The CDR3 is CASSPRGYGYGYTF. The CDR3 nucleotides read TGTGCCAGCAGCCCTCGCGGGTATGGCTATGGCTACACCTTC. The V and J genes are TRBV9 and TRBJ1-2; no firm D call. Trimming took 4 bases from V and 4 from J, leaving 14 bases between them. Germline-derived CDR1 and CDR2 are SGDLS and YYNGEE. The CDR3 runs 14 residues.

A few counts support this clone. The chain couples TRBV7-7 to TRBJ2-5; a weak D match, TRBD2 (6 bases). V was trimmed by 4 bases and J by 5 bases, leaving 17 bases between them. The CDR3 contains 15 residues. Germline assignment: CDR1 SSHAT and CDR2 FNYEAQ (reference sequence). CDR3 sequence: CASSSAGGPRETQYF. The CDR3 DNA is TGTGCCAGCAGCTCCGCCGGGGGACCGCGGGAGACCCAGTACTTC.

J is TRBJ2-5 and V is TRBV7-4, with D hard to call. CDR3 size: 12 residues. Germline lookup yields CDR1 SGHVT and CDR2 SQSDAQ. Trimming left V 1 base short and J 11 bases short, with 11 bases between. CDR3 amino acids: CASSLGYLQQYF. The DNA for the CDR3 is TGTGCCAGCAGCTTAGGATACCTTCAACAGTACTTC.

V and J are TRBV19 and TRBJ2-4, with D uncertain. Germline CDR1 reads LNHDA; CDR2 reads SQIVND (reference sequence). With 3 bases removed from V and 8 bases from J, the gap between germline ends came to 5 bases. This CDR3 is 11 amino acids long. The CDR3 DNA follows: TGTGCCAGTAGTATGGCTGACATTCAGTACTTC. It translates to CASSMADIQYF.

The gene calls are TRBV5-6 and TRBJ2-1; 7 bases are a match to TRBD1. This CDR3 contains 16 residues. The trim removed 0 bases at V and 5 bases at J, leaving 8 bases unmatched. Germline V gene data show CDR1 as SGHDT and CDR2 as YYEEEE. The CDR3 DNA is TGTGCCAGCAGCTTGGACAGGGGCCCCTACAACAATGAGCAGTTCTTC. This sequence encodes CASSLDRGPYNNEQFF.

This chain links TRBV14 with TRBJ1-1, with a weak D call TRBD1 (5 bases). Germline CDR1 is SGHDN and CDR2 is FVKESK. The CDR3 extends over 16 amino acids. V dropped 2 bases and J dropped 2 bases, with 15 bases sitting between them. CDR3 coding DNA: TGTGCCAGCAGCCAAATGGTCAGGGTTCTTAACACTGAAGCTTTCTTT. Translating gives CASSQMVRVLNTEAFF.

V gene TRBV24-1 combines with J gene TRBJ2-2; 9 bases line up with TRBD1. Germline V lookup: CDR1 KGHDR, CDR2 SFDVKD. The CDR3 loop spans 16 amino acids. The ends lost 3 bases at V and 1 base at J; junction bases unmatched: 2. CDR3 residues: CATSDDRGLNTGELFF. CDR3 sequence (DNA): TGTGCCACCAGTGATGACAGGGGGTTGAACACCGGGGAGCTGTTTTTT.

V gene TRBV3-1 (or the pseudogene TRBV3-2) combines with J gene TRBJ2-1; perhaps TRBD1 as D (7 bases). CDR3 size: 13 residues. With 8 bases removed from V and 8 bases from J, the gap between germline ends came to 16 bases. In germline, CDR1 is LGHDT, CDR2 YNNKEL (reference sequence). CDR3 coding DNA: TGTGCCAGCGGTCGGGCAGGGGGGTATGAGCAGTTCTTC. This encodes CASGRAGGYEQFF.

The chain uses TRBV7-9 and TRBJ1-6; D ambiguous. V was cut by 4 bases and J by 9 bases, with 13 bases left in between. CDR1 SEHNR and CDR2 FQNEAQ come from the germline V gene (reference sequence). The CDR3 extends over 14 amino acids. CDR3 residues: CASSSELTASPLHF. The CDR3 DNA follows: TGTGCCAGCAGCTCTGAGCTGACTGCTTCACCCCTCCACTTT. Using reference TRBV7-9 and TRBJ1-6 for the parts outside the CDR3, the full variable domain is DTGVSQNPRHKITKRGQNVTFRCDPISEHNRLYWYRQTLGQGPEFLTYFQNEAQLEKSRLLSDRFSAERPKGSFSTLEIQRTEQGDSAMYLCASSSELTASPLHFGNGTRLTVT.

The rearrangement joins TRBV11-2 to TRBJ2-2; D gene ambiguous. The CDR3 length is 16 residues. With 2 bases removed from V and 5 bases from J, the gap between germline ends came to 15 bases. Germline V gives CDR1 SGHAT, CDR2 FQNNGV. The CDR3 coding sequence is TGTGCCAGCAGCTTATTTGAGGCCCCCTGGACCGGGGAGCTGTTTTTT. Translating it yields CASSLFEAPWTGELFF.